One sample yielded the 2 T cell receptor beta chains listed below, sequenced in a study of T cells in Graves' hyperthyroidism and ophthalmopathy (dated by TCRdb to the late 2010s). Libraries were prepared through multiplex PCR. The sequencer listed for this sample is Illumina HiSeq 2000. The TCR beta CDR3 regions were amplified from the RNA transcripts. The first round of RT-PCR for the TCR CDR3 was performed with the HTBI primer set and the Qiagen OneStep RT-PCR kit. TCRdb reprocessing: public reads trimmed at Q25 with fastp, clones called with MiXCR, in-frame beta chains kept. Rows are combined by CDR3 protein, so each entry shows the most common genes and DNA. Within this sample are roughly 100,000 distinct CDR3 sequences, with roughly 40% of them counted one time only. Roughly 10% of the sample is in the top ten clones. What was sequenced was peripheral blood or thyroid tissue (not recorded which). Receptors originate from a woman in her twenties or thirties with Graves' hyperthyroidism.

In this sample, this clonotype turned up many times. The V call is TRBV7-9, the J call TRBJ2-3; no reliable D call. Germline V CDR1 and CDR2: SEHNR, FQNEAQ (reference sequence). The CDR3 has 13 residues. Between the trimmed V and J ends, which lost 4 bases and 4 bases, there was a span of 9 bases. In DNA, the CDR3 is TGTGCCAGCAGCTCCCTGCACGCAGATACGCAGTATTTT. This translates into CASSSLHADTQYF.

This clonotype has a count of ten or more. J is TRBJ1-1 and V is TRBV7-3, with D unresolved. The V gene lost 2 bases and the J gene lost 1 base, with 5 bases spanning the gap. The germline gives CDR1 SGHTA, CDR2 FQGTGA. This CDR3 comprises 13 residues. As DNA, the CDR3 is TGTGCCAGCAGCTTAGGGAGGAACACTGAAGCTTTCTTT. This encodes CASSLGRNTEAFF.